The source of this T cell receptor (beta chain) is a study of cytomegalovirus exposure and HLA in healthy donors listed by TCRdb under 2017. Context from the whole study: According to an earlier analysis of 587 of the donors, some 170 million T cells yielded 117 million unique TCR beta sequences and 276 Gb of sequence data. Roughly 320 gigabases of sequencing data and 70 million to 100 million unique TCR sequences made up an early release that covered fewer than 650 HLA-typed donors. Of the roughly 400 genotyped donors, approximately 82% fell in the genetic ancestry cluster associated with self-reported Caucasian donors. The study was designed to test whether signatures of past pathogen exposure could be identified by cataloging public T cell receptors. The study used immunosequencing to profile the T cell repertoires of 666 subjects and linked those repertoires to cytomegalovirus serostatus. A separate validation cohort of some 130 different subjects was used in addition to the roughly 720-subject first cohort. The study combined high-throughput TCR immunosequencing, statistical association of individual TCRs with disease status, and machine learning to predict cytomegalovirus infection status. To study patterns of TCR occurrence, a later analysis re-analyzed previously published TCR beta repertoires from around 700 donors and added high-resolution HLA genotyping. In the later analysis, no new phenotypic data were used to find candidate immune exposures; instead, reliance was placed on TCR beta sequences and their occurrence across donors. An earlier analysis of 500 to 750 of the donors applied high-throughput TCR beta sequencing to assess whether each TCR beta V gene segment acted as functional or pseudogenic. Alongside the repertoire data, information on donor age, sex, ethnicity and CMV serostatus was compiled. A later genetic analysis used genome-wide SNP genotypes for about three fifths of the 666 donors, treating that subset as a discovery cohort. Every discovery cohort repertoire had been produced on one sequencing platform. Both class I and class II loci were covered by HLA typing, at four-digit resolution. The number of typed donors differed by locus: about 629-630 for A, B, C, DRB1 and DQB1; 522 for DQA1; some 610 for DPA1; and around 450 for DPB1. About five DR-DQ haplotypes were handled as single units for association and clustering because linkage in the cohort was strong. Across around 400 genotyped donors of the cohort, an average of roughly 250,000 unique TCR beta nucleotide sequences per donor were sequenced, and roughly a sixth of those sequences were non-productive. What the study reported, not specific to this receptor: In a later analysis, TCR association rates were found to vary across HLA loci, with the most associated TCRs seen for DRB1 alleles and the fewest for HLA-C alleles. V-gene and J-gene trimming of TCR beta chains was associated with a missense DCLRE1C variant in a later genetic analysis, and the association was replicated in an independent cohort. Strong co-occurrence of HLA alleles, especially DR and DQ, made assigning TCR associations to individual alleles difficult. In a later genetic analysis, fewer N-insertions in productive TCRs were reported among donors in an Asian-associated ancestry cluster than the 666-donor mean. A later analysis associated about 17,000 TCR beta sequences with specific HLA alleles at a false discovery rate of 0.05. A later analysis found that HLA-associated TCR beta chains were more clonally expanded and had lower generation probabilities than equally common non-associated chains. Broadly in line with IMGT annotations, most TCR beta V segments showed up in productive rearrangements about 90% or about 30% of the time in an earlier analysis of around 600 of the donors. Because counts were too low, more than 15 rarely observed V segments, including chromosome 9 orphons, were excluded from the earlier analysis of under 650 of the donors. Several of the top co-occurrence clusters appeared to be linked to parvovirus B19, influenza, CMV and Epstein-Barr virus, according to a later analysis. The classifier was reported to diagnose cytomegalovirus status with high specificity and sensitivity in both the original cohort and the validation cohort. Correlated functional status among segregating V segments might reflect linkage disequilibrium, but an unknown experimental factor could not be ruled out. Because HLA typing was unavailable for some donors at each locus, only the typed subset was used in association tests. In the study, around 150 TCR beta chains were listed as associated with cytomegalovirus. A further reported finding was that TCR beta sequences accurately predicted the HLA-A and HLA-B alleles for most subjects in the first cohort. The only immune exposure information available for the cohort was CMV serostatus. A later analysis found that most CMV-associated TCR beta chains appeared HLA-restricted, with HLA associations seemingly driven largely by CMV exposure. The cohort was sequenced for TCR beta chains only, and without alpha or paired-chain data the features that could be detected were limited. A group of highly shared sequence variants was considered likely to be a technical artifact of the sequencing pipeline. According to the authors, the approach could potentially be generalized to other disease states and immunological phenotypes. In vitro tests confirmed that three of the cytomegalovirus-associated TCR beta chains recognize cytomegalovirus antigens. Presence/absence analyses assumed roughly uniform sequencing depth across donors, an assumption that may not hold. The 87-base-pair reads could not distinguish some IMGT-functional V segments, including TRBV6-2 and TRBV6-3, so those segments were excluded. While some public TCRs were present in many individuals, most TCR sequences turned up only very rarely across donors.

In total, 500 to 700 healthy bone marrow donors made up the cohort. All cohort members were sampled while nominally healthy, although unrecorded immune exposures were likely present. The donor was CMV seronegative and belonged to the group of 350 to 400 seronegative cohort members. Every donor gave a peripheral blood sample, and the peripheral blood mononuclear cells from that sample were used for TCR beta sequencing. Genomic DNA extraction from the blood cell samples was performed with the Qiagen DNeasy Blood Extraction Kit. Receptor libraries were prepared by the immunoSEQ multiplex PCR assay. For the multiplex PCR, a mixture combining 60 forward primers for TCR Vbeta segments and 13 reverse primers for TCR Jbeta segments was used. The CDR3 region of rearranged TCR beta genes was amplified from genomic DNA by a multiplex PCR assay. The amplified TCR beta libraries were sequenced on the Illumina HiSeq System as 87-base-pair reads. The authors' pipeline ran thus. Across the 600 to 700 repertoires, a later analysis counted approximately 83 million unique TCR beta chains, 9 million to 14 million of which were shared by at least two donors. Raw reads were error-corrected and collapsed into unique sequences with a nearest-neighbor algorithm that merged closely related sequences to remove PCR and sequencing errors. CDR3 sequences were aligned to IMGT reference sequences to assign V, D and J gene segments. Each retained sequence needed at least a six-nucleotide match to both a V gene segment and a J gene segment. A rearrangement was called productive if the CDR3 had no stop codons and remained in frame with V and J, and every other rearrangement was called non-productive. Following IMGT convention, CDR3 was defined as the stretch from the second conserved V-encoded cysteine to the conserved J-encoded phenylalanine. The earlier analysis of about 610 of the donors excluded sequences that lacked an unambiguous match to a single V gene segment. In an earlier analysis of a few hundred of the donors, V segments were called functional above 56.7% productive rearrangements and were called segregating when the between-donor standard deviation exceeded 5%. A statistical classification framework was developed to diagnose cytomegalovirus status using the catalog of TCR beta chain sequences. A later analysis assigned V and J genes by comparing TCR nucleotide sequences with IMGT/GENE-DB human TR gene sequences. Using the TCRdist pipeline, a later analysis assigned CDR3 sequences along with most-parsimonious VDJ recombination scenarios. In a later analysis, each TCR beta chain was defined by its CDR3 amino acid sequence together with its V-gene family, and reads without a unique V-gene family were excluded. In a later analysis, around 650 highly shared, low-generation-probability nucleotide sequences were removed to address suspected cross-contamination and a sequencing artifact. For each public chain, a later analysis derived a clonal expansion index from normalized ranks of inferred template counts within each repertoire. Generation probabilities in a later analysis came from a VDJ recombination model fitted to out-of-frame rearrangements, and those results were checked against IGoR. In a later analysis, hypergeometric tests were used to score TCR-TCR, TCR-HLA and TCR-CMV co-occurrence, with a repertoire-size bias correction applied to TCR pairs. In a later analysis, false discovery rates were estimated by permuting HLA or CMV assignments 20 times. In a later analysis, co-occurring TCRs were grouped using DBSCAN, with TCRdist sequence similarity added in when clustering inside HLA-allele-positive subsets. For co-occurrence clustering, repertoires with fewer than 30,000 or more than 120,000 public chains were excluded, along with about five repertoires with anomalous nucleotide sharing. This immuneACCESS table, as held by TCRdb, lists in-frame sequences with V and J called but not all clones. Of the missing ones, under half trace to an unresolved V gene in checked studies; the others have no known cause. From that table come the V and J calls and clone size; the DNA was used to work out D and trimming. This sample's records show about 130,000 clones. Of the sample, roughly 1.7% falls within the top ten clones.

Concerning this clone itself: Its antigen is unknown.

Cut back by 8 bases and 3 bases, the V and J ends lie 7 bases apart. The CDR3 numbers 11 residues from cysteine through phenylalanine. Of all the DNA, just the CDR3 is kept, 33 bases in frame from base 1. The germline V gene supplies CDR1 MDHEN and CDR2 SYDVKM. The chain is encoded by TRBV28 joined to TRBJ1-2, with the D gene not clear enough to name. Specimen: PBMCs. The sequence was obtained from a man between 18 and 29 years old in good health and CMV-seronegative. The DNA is TGTGCCAGCTGGGGAGACTATGGCTACACCTTC. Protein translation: CASWGDYGYTF.